The 16 T cell receptor beta chains below all came from one sample that was sequenced in a study of blood T cells in healthy people across ages. The second PCR ran about 6 to 11 cycles with a sample-barcoded 5' primer and J-beta primers. Via MiXCR, TCRdb re-called the 5' RACE reads, giving one row per CDR3 protein. The sample has some 1.5 million distinct CDR3 sequences, under 30% seen once. Specimen: blood. These receptors were obtained from a woman aged 25 to 39 in good health.

This clonotype has just a few counts. V is TRBV6-1 and J is TRBJ2-3; D is possibly TRBD2 (5 bases). With 8 bases removed from V and 2 bases from J, the gap between germline ends came to 11 bases. The CDR3 has 13 amino acids. Per germline, CDR1 MNHNS and CDR2 SASEGT. DNA for the CDR3: TGTGCCAGCCTCCGGAGGACCACAGATACGCAGTATTTT. It encodes CASLRRTTDTQYF.

This clonotype has more than one count but fewer than ten. The chain has TRBV14 and TRBJ2-3; 9 nucleotides agree with TRBD2. The germline V gene has CDR1 SGHDN and CDR2 FVKESK. J lost 6 bases, V lost 0 bases, and 7 bases had no gene match. The CDR3 has 16 amino acids. CDR3 in DNA: TGTGCCAGCAGCCAAGACCTCCTAGCGGGGAAGGATACGCAGTATTTT. It codes for CASSQDLLAGKDTQYF.

This clonotype has more than one count but fewer than ten. V usage is TRBV7-2 and J usage is TRBJ2-1; 8 positions match TRBD1. This CDR3 region has 15 residues. CDR1 and CDR2 from the germline V gene are SGHTA and FQGNSA. The junction had 9 bases not matched to a gene; V was cut back by 5 bases and J by 6 bases. The CDR3 nucleotides read TGTGCCAGCAGCCTCCAGGACAGGGTAGGCAATGAGCAGTTCTTC. Its protein is CASSLQDRVGNEQFF.

This clonotype turned up a few times. V usage is TRBV3-1 and J usage is TRBJ2-2, with 9 bases identical to TRBD1. V was pared by 4 bases and J by 4 bases, with 7 bases of the junction left unmatched. From germline, CDR1 is LGHDT and CDR2 YNNKEL (reference sequence). This CDR3 has 16 residues. CDR3 bases: TGTGCCAGCAGCCTAATTTCGACAGGGGGCACCGGGGAGCTGTTTTTT. It yields the protein CASSLISTGGTGELFF.

The chain links TRBV3-1 to TRBJ2-3, with TRBD2 identical over 9 bases. After removal of 8 bases from V and 5 bases from J, the junction contained 11 bases not matched to a gene. This CDR3 spans 15 amino acids. From germline, CDR1 is LGHDT and CDR2 YNNKEL (reference sequence). The CDR3 DNA follows: TGTGCCAGCGGCCCAGCGGGAGGTTTGGGAGATACGCAGTATTTT. Translating gives CASGPAGGLGDTQYF.

The rearrangement joins TRBV5-1 to TRBJ1-4, with TRBD1 identical over 9 bases. The CDR3 runs to 16 residues. The germline CDR1 and CDR2 sequences are SGHRS and YFSETQ. V lost 8 bases, J lost 0 bases, and 8 bases stayed unmatched. The CDR3 coding sequence is TGCGCCAGGAGCACGGGACAGGGCCCAACTAATGAAAAACTGTTTTTT. Amino acid sequence: CARSTGQGPTNEKLFF.

This clonotype was detected only a few times. V is TRBV24-1 and J is TRBJ2-1, with 14 bases that match TRBD2. The CDR3 extends over 16 amino acids. The germline V gene encodes CDR1 KGHDR and CDR2 SFDVKD. V shed 7 bases, J shed 8 bases, and the junction held 9 bases outside the gene matches. As DNA, the CDR3 is TGTGCCACCAGCCAAACCGGGACTAGCGGGAGTTATGAGCAGTTCTTC. It translates to CATSQTGTSGSYEQFF.

This clonotype was seen a few times. This sequence joins TRBV5-6 and TRBJ1-2, with D possibly TRBD1 on 5 matching bases. In germline, CDR1 is SGHDT, CDR2 YYEEEE. The CDR3 loop spans 13 amino acids. V dropped 5 bases and J dropped 4 bases, with 12 bases sitting between them. The CDR3 DNA is TGTGCCAGCAGTCGAATCGACAGCTATGGCTACACCTTC. It translates to CASSRIDSYGYTF.

The rearrangement uses TRBV7-2 and TRBJ2-7; 8 bases are a match to TRBD2. The J call may be in error: the DNA end matches TRBJ2-5 better. Looked up from germline, CDR1 is SGHTA and CDR2 is FQGNSA. The CDR3 is 13 residues long. CDR3 region: CARTWKRGETQYF. In nucleotides, the CDR3 is TGTGCCAGAACCTGGAAGCGGGGGGAGACCCAGTACTTC.

Details on this clonotype: One junction end disagrees with the germline gene, perhaps due to a read error. The V gene is TRBV7-2, the J gene TRBJ2-5; maybe TRBD2 (7 bases). The CDR3 spans 12 residues. Per the germline V gene, CDR1 is SGHTA and CDR2 is FQGNSA. CDR3 loop: CAGSLGGEEQYF. The CDR3 bases are TGTGCCGGCAGCCTAGGGGGGGAGGAGCAGTACTTC.

This clonotype was observed a few times. CDR3 DNA sequence: TGTGCCAGCAGGGAGGGAGTTGGGGAGACCCAGTACTTC. This gives the protein CASREGVGETQYF. The gene calls are TRBV25-1 and TRBJ2-5; maybe TRBD2 (6 bases). Germline CDR1 is MGHDK and CDR2 is SYGVNS. This CDR3 has 13 amino acids. The V and J ends lost 6 bases and 5 bases respectively, with 13 bases between them.

This clonotype was detected once. CDR3 nucleotide sequence: TGTGCCAGCATCGGCCGGGCGAGCTATGGCTACACCTTC. Translation: CASIGRASYGYTF. This chain connects TRBV7-9 to TRBJ1-2; no clear D gene. The CDR3 spans 13 residues. Deletions cut 7 bases from V and 4 bases from J, with 13 bases between. The germline CDR1 and CDR2 sequences are SEHNR and FQNEAQ (reference sequence).

The V call is TRBV20-1, the J call TRBJ1-1; D is ambiguous. V gave up 3 bases and J gave up 7 bases, with 18 bases separating them. The CDR3 runs 14 residues. The V gene's germline CDR1 is DFQATT and CDR2 SNEGSKA (reference sequence). For the CDR3, the DNA is TGCAGTGCTAGGCGCTTAAGTAGGGCCGTTGAAGCTTTCTTT. Its protein product is CSARRLSRAVEAFF.

This sequence joins TRBV6-5 and TRBJ1-5, with D unresolved. The germline CDR1 and CDR2 sequences are MNHEY and SVGAGI. V lost 4 bases and J 7 bases, leaving 14 bases between the germline ends. The CDR3 is made up of 14 amino acids. CDR3 bases: TGTGCCAGCAGTTCCCTGTTCGTCCGGCAGCCCCAGCATTTT. This translates into CASSSLFVRQPQHF.

The table lists this clonotype with many counts. J is TRBJ2-1 and V is TRBV15, with D unclear. CDR1 is LNHNV, CDR2 YYDKDF, per germline (reference sequence). The V end was cut by 0 bases, the J end by 5 bases, with 8 bases between. The CDR3 totals 14 residues. The CDR3, as DNA: TGTGCCACCAGCAGAGATTCCGCAAACAATGAGCAGTTCTTC. It encodes CATSRDSANNEQFF.

In DNA form, the CDR3 reads TGTGCCACCAGCATCCCGGGACAGCACCGTGGGGAGCAGTACTTC. Translated, it gives CATSIPGQHRGEQYF. V gene TRBV15 combines with J gene TRBJ2-7, with 7 nucleotides matching TRBD1. CDR3 length: 15 amino acids. From germline, CDR1 is LNHNV and CDR2 YYDKDF (reference sequence). The J segment lost 7 bases and the V segment lost 4 bases, leaving 13 bases of the junction unmatched. Supplemented by reference TRBV15 and TRBJ2-7, the full variable domain reads DAMVIQNPRYQVTQFGKPVTLSCSQTLNHNVMYWYQQKSSQAPKLLFHYYDKDFNNEADTPDNFQSRRPNTSFCFLDIRSPGLGDTAMYLCATSIPGQHRGEQYFGPGTRLTVT.